Shown below are 18 T cell receptor beta chains from a single sample sequenced in a study of control samples from healthy donors and cancer patients. This table comes from immunoSEQ multiplex PCR, and its TCRdb copy is limited to in-frame clones, with some not included. This table holds about 150,000 clones, roughly nine tenths found once. Specimen: blood. The source is a young man in good health.

CDR3 residues: CASSLGSGNQPQHF. The CDR3 DNA reads as TGTGCCAGCAGCTTAGGTAGTGGAAATCAGCCCCAGCATTTT. The genes are TRBV7-9 and TRBJ1-5, with unresolved D. The CDR3 runs to 14 residues. CDR1 and CDR2 (germline): SEHNR, FQNEAQ (reference sequence). Trimming removed 1 base at V and 4 bases at J, with 8 bases between.

This sequence joins TRBV6-2 or TRBV6-3 and TRBJ1-4; D uncertain. V lost 4 bases to trimming and J lost 2 bases, with 17 bases between them. CDR1 MNHEY and CDR2 SVGEGT come from the germline V gene. The CDR3 is 17 residues long. The CDR3 DNA reads as TGTGCCAGCAGTTTAAATAACATTAGTAGGACTAATGAAAAACTGTTTTTT. Translation: CASSLNNISRTNEKLFF.

CDR3 sequence: CASKNRDVSYGYTF. The CDR3 DNA follows: TGTGCCAGCAAAAACCGGGACGTCTCCTATGGCTACACCTTC. The chain uses TRBV19 and TRBJ1-2, with D perhaps TRBD1 (5 bases). The CDR3 loop spans 14 amino acids. The V gene's germline CDR1 is LNHDA and CDR2 SQIVND (reference sequence). The V end was cut by 9 bases, the J end by 4 bases, with 18 bases between.

This chain connects TRBV6-4 to TRBJ1-2, with D tentatively TRBD1 (6 bases). Germline V gene data show CDR1 as MRHNA and CDR2 as SNTAGT. Trimming stripped 7 bases from V and 6 bases from J, with 18 bases between. The CDR3 spans 14 residues. CDR3 amino acids: CASTPPGRGDGYTF. DNA for the CDR3: TGTGCCAGCACCCCGCCGGGGAGGGGGGATGGCTACACCTTC.

The chain links TRBV7-8 to TRBJ2-1, with 15 positions matching TRBD2. Losses at the gene ends were 3 bases for V and 8 bases for J; bases not matched to a gene: 5. The CDR3 covers 16 residues. Looked up from germline, CDR1 is SGHVS and CDR2 is FQNEAQ. CDR3 nucleotide sequence: TGTGCCAGCAGCTTGGGGACTAGCGGGAGGCGCTATGAGCAGTTCTTC. It yields the protein CASSLGTSGRRYEQFF.

The chain joins TRBV14 to TRBJ2-7, with TRBD2 matching over 8 bases. The CDR3 is 17 amino acids. Trimming took 6 bases from V and 0 from J; bases not matched to a gene: 13. The germline V gene encodes CDR1 SGHDN and CDR2 FVKESK. Here the CDR3 reads CASRRSGGSISSYEQYF. The CDR3 DNA is TGTGCCAGCAGGCGGAGCGGGGGATCGATAAGCTCCTACGAGCAGTACTTC.

CDR3 sequence: CASSTAGTGTYGYTF. CDR3 bases: TGTGCCAGCAGTACCGCCGGGACAGGGACCTATGGCTACACCTTC. J is TRBJ1-2 and V is TRBV6-5; 9 bases are shared with TRBD1. CDR3 length: 15 residues. Germline lookup yields CDR1 MNHEY and CDR2 SVGAGI. Trimming at V came to 5 bases and at J to 4 bases, leaving 8 bases not matched to a gene.

This clone has a single count. Other DNA sequences in this specimen translate into the identical CDR3. The rearrangement uses TRBV19 and TRBJ2-1; D is ambiguous. V shed 3 bases and J shed 1 base, with 10 bases lying between them. The CDR3 is made up of 15 amino acids. The germline V gene has CDR1 LNHDA and CDR2 SQIVND (reference sequence). Here the CDR3 reads CASSIGPSSYNEQFF. As DNA, the CDR3 is TGTGCCAGTAGTATCGGACCGTCGTCCTACAATGAGCAGTTCTTC.

The chain combines TRBV2 with TRBJ2-7, with 7 bases fitting TRBD1. This CDR3 spans 14 amino acids. V shed 2 bases, J shed 6 bases, and the junction held 7 bases outside the gene matches. From germline, CDR1 is SNHLY and CDR2 FYNNEI. CDR3 sequence: CASSERRSGGEQYF. The CDR3 DNA sequence: TGTGCCAGCAGTGAACGACGTTCAGGGGGCGAGCAGTACTTC. The complete variable domain, with remaining parts taken from reference TRBV2 and TRBJ2-7, reads EPEVTQTPSHQVTQMGQEVILRCVPISNHLYFYWYRQILGQKVEFLVSFYNNEISEKSEIFDDQFSVERPDGSNFTLKIRSTKLEDSAMYFCASSERRSGGEQYFGPGTRLTVT.

CDR3 coding DNA: TGTGCCAGCAGCTTCCCGGGGACAGGGGGGAGCACTGAAGCTTTCTTT. This translates into CASSFPGTGGSTEAFF. The J gene is TRBJ1-1, the V gene TRBV11-2, with 11 bases that match TRBD1. Germline V lookup: CDR1 SGHAT, CDR2 FQNNGV. The CDR3 is 16 residues long. The V segment lost 3 bases and the J segment 4 bases; nucleotides outside the gene matches: 7.

The CDR3 DNA reads TGTGCCAGCAGCCAGGGGGCCCTGTATAATTCACCCCTCCACTTT. It translates to CASSQGALYNSPLHF. V and J are TRBV7-4 and TRBJ1-6, with TRBD1 matching 8 bases. Germline V gives CDR1 SGHVT, CDR2 SQSDAQ. V lost 5 bases, J lost 4 bases, and 4 bases stayed unmatched. The CDR3 runs 15 residues.

The rearrangement joins TRBV7-3 to TRBJ2-3, with 8 bases lining up with TRBD1. J gave up 4 bases and V 6 bases, and 18 bases lay outside the gene matches. The CDR3 is 18 amino acids. Germline CDR1 SGHTA, CDR2 FQGTGA. CDR3 nucleotides: TGTGCCAGCAGTTCTCGTCCCGGACAGGGACGAGACCCAGATACGCAGTATTTT. Amino acid sequence: CASSSRPGQGRDPDTQYF.

This chain links TRBV9 with TRBJ2-3; 7 bases are a match to TRBD2. The junction had 7 bases not matched to a gene; V was cut back by 4 bases and J by 5 bases. The CDR3 is 14 amino acids. Germline loops: CDR1 SGDLS, CDR2 YYNGEE. The CDR3 protein is CASSRGLVGDTQYF. The CDR3 region has the DNA TGTGCCAGCAGCCGAGGACTAGTTGGAGATACGCAGTATTTT.

The rearrangement links TRBV19 to TRBJ2-2; 7 bases map to TRBD2. The CDR3 has 18 amino acids. Germline CDR1 LNHDA, CDR2 SQIVND (reference sequence). The J segment lost 2 bases and the V segment lost 1 base, leaving 10 bases of the junction unmatched. CDR3 amino acids: CASSIVYAGGGNTGELFF. The CDR3 DNA is TGTGCCAGTAGTATAGTCTATGCCGGCGGGGGTAACACCGGGGAGCTGTTTTTT. Using reference TRBV19 and TRBJ2-2 for the parts outside the CDR3, the full variable domain is DGGITQSPKYLFRKEGQNVTLSCEQNLNHDAMYWYRQDPGQGLRLIYYSQIVNDFQKGDIAEGYSVSREKKESFPLTVTSAQKNPTAFYLCASSIVYAGGGNTGELFFGEGSRLTVL.

The chain has TRBV7-9 and TRBJ2-1, with D possibly matching TRBD1 (5 bases). Germline V CDR1 and CDR2: SEHNR, FQNEAQ (reference sequence). The V and J ends lost 5 bases and 2 bases respectively, with 13 bases between them. The CDR3 extends over 15 amino acids. The CDR3 spells CASSRMVGAYNEQFF. In DNA form, the CDR3 reads TGTGCCAGCAGCCGCATGGTAGGGGCCTACAATGAGCAGTTCTTC. The full variable domain, its missing parts supplied by reference TRBV7-9 and TRBJ2-1, is DTGVSQNPRHKITKRGQNVTFRCDPISEHNRLYWYRQTLGQGPEFLTYFQNEAQLEKSRLLSDRFSAERPKGSFSTLEIQRTEQGDSAMYLCASSRMVGAYNEQFFGPGTRLTVL.

The table lists this clone with a few counts. Other DNA sequences from this sample encode an identical CDR3 as well. The gene calls are TRBV6-5 and TRBJ1-5; unclear D gene. This CDR3 has 14 amino acids. The V gene's germline CDR1 is MNHEY and CDR2 SVGAGI. V shed 5 bases and J shed 0 bases, with 8 bases lying between them. The CDR3 reads CASSTEYSNQPQHF. CDR3 coding DNA: TGTGCCAGCAGTACGGAGTATAGCAATCAGCCCCAGCATTTT.

The genes are TRBV6-5 and TRBJ2-1, with D hard to call. V was trimmed by 4 bases and J by 1 base, leaving 8 bases between them. This CDR3 region has 14 residues. Germline V lookup: CDR1 MNHEY, CDR2 SVGAGI. CDR3 bases: TGTGCCAGCAGTTCGACGGTTTCCTACAATGAGCAGTTCTTC. This encodes CASSSTVSYNEQFF.

This clone has just one count. This chain uses TRBV5-1 with TRBJ2-7, with 9 bases lining up with TRBD2. V lost 3 bases and J lost 1; bases outside the gene matches: 5. CDR1 SGHRS and CDR2 YFSETQ come from the germline V gene. The CDR3 has 15 amino acids. CDR3 in DNA: TGCGCCAGCAGCTGGATAGCGGGGGCTTCCTACGAGCAGTACTTC. Its translation: CASSWIAGASYEQYF.